This passage covers 20 T cell receptor beta chains from one sample sequenced in a study of T cells in Graves' hyperthyroidism and ophthalmopathy. RNA transcripts served as the template for amplifying TCR beta CDR3 regions. The HTBI primer set served for first-round RT-PCR of the TCR CDR3. TCRdb re-called the multiplex PCR reads with MiXCR, one entry per CDR3 protein. The table includes roughly 800,000 distinct CDR3 sequences, roughly 37% detected once. Source material: blood. These receptors came from a man aged 18 to 35 with Graves' hyperthyroidism.

Many counts were recorded for this clonotype. The gene calls are TRBV2 and TRBJ2-5; D not resolved. The germline V gene encodes CDR1 SNHLY and CDR2 FYNNEI. This CDR3 comprises 11 residues. V was trimmed by 3 bases and J by 4 bases, leaving 3 bases between them. The CDR3 here is CASSDPETQYF. The CDR3, as DNA: TGTGCCAGCAGTGACCCAGAGACCCAGTACTTC.

Ten or more counts support this clonotype. The chain recombines TRBV20-1 with TRBJ1-5, with D possibly matching TRBD1 (5 bases). In germline, CDR1 is DFQATT, CDR2 SNEGSKA (reference sequence). V was clipped by 1 base and J by 0 bases, with 7 bases between them. The CDR3 runs to 14 residues. CDR3 protein: CSARARDSNQPQHF. The DNA of the CDR3 is TGCAGTGCTAGAGCCAGGGATAGCAATCAGCCCCAGCATTTT.

The table lists this clonotype with many counts. The chain joins TRBV5-1 to TRBJ1-2, with D unresolved. This CDR3 has 13 residues. Trimming removed 4 bases from V and 3 bases from J, with 10 bases in between. CDR1 SGHRS and CDR2 YFSETQ come from the germline V gene. The CDR3 protein is CASSPRRDYGYTF. Here the CDR3 DNA reads TGCGCCAGCAGCCCCAGACGAGACTATGGCTACACCTTC.

A few counts support this clonotype. The rearrangement uses TRBV10-2 and TRBJ2-5; 7 nucleotides align to TRBD1. Germline V lookup: CDR1 WSHSY, CDR2 SAAADI. With V trimmed by 6 bases and J by 3 bases, 4 bases remained unmatched. This CDR3 spans 13 amino acids. This chain's CDR3 is CASRGDSEETQYF. CDR3 sequence (DNA): TGCGCCAGCAGGGGGGACAGCGAAGAGACCCAGTACTTC.

This clonotype was observed at least ten times. The chain is built from TRBV5-1 and TRBJ2-5; D is possibly TRBD1 (6 bases). This CDR3 is 14 amino acids long. The germline CDR1 and CDR2 sequences are SGHRS and YFSETQ. V shed 4 bases and J shed 2 bases, with 12 bases lying between them. This CDR3 reads CASSVTGPQETQYF. Here the CDR3 DNA reads TGCGCCAGCAGCGTCACAGGGCCGCAAGAGACCCAGTACTTC. The whole variable domain, filled in from reference TRBV5-1 and TRBJ2-5, reads KAGVTQTPRYLIKTRGQQVTLSCSPISGHRSVSWYQQTPGQGLQFLFEYFSETQRNKGNFPGRFSGRQFSNSRSEMNVSTLELGDSALYLCASSVTGPQETQYFGPGTRLLVL.

This clonotype occurred a few times. The chain combines TRBV6-6 with TRBJ2-7, with D possibly being TRBD2 (6 bases). Germline V lookup: CDR1 MNHNY, CDR2 SVGAGI (reference sequence). The CDR3 has 13 amino acids. The germline V and J ends were trimmed by 7 bases and 3 bases, with 13 bases remaining between them. Written as DNA, the CDR3 is TGTGCCAGCAACTGGGACTCTGACTACGAGCAGTACTTC. Translating it yields CASNWDSDYEQYF.

Only a few counts were recorded for this clonotype. This rearrangement joins TRBV7-9 to TRBJ1-1; TRBD1 might be the D (6 bases). Germline V gene lookup returns CDR1 SEHNR and CDR2 FQNEAQ (reference sequence). CDR3 size: 15 residues. Trimming left V 4 bases short and J 1 base short, with 13 bases between. The CDR3 here is CASSSRGAANTEAFF. As DNA, the CDR3 is TGTGCCAGCAGCTCGCGGGGGGCGGCGAACACTGAAGCTTTCTTT.

This chain joins TRBV6-5 and TRBJ2-7; unclear D gene. Germline V gene sequence: CDR1 MNHEY, CDR2 SVGAGI. The CDR3 runs to 15 residues. V was cut by 2 bases and J by 3 bases, with 14 bases left in between. CDR3 region: CASSYRPEPNYEQYF. CDR3 coding DNA: TGTGCCAGCAGTTACCGGCCAGAGCCCAACTACGAGCAGTACTTC.

This chain links TRBV7-2 with TRBJ1-5, with D unresolved. CDR1 SGHTA and CDR2 FQGNSA come from the germline V gene. The CDR3 consists of 14 residues. V gave up 1 base and J gave up 7 bases, with 11 bases separating them. In DNA, the CDR3 is TGTGCCAGCAGCTTAGGCAGTGGGCGCCAGCCCCAGCATTTT. Translation: CASSLGSGRQPQHF.

This clonotype was found many times. The genes are TRBV7-8 and TRBJ2-7, with D possibly being TRBD1 (6 bases). The CDR3 sequence is 14 residues long. Germline CDR1 SGHVS, CDR2 FQNEAQ. Trimming pared 5 bases from V and 2 bases from J, leaving 13 bases between. Here the CDR3 DNA reads TGTGCCAGCAGCGACCACAGGGATCCCTACGAGCAGTACTTC. The encoded protein is CASSDHRDPYEQYF.

The V gene is TRBV7-9, the J gene TRBJ2-7; tentative D call: TRBD1 (6 bases). CDR1 and CDR2 from the germline V gene are SEHNR and FQNEAQ (reference sequence). V shed 4 bases and J shed 4 bases, with 14 bases lying between them. The CDR3 spans 14 residues. CDR3 DNA: TGTGCCAGCAGCTCACCAGACACAGGGTACGAGCAGTACTTC. This encodes CASSSPDTGYEQYF.

V is TRBV10-3 and J is TRBJ2-7; TRBD1 aligns across 9 bases. V shed 4 bases, J shed 7 bases, and the junction held 8 bases outside the gene matches. The length of the CDR3 is 14 residues. Germline V lookup: CDR1 ENHRY, CDR2 SYGVKD. In nucleotides, the CDR3 is TGTGCCATCAGTGGGGACAGGGACGACGGGGAGCAGTACTTC. Its translation: CAISGDRDDGEQYF.

At least ten counts were recorded for this clonotype. The J gene is TRBJ1-1, the V gene TRBV29-1; 7 bases are a match to TRBD1. CDR3 length equals 12 residues. V dropped 6 bases and J dropped 4; count of bases not matched to a gene: 5. Germline values: CDR1 SQVTM, CDR2 ANQGSEA. The CDR3 DNA reads as TGCAGCGTCACGGACAGGCTCACTGAAGCTTTCTTT. This codes for CSVTDRLTEAFF.

In the case of this clonotype: Possible read error: a much larger clone is one base away. The chain combines TRBV2 with TRBJ1-1; perhaps TRBD1 as D (5 bases). Germline lookup yields CDR1 SNHLY and CDR2 FYNNEI. Deletions cut 7 bases from V and 5 bases from J, with 14 bases between. This CDR3 has 13 amino acids. CDR3 loop: CASKSRGKTEAFF. CDR3 in DNA: TGTGCCAGCAAGTCCCGGGGGAAGACTGAAGCTTTCTTT.

The chain has TRBV7-2 and TRBJ1-5; the D call may be TRBD1 or TRBD2 (5 bases each). The DNA matches TRBJ2-3 better at its end, which makes the J call doubtful. CDR1 and CDR2 (germline): SGHTA, FQGNSA. The CDR3 totals 15 residues. DNA for the CDR3: TGTGCCAGCAGCTTAGGGAGAGAGGGGTGGAGTACGCAGTATTTT. Translated: CASSLGREGWSTQYF.

This clonotype has at least ten counts. The V gene is TRBV20-1, the J gene TRBJ1-1, with 8 bases lining up with TRBD1. V gave up 6 bases and J gave up 3 bases; unmatched junction bases: 6. The germline V gene has CDR1 DFQATT and CDR2 SNEGSKA (reference sequence). This CDR3 comprises 13 residues. This chain's CDR3 is CSATKDRDTEAFF. The CDR3 coding sequence is TGCAGTGCCACCAAGGACAGGGACACTGAAGCTTTCTTT.

J is TRBJ1-1 and V is TRBV11-1; D unclear. V was pared by 6 bases and J by 5 bases, with 22 bases between. The CDR3 is 16 residues long. CDR1 and CDR2 (germline): SGHAT, FQDESV (reference sequence). The DNA of the CDR3 is TGTGCCAGCAGTGGTGGGAACACCCTTCGAGGAACTGAAGCTTTCTTT. Encoded protein: CASSGGNTLRGTEAFF.

This chain joins TRBV7-9 and TRBJ2-7, with 7 bases lining up with TRBD1. Losses at the gene ends were 5 bases for V and 6 bases for J; bases not matched to a gene: 10. Germline lookup yields CDR1 SEHNR and CDR2 FQNEAQ (reference sequence). The CDR3 is made up of 14 amino acids. The CDR3 here is CASSPRQGVGEQYF. Here the CDR3 DNA reads TGTGCCAGCAGCCCACGACAGGGTGTAGGCGAGCAGTACTTC.

The chain recombines TRBV25-1 with TRBJ1-2, with D possibly matching TRBD1 (5 bases). Per germline, CDR1 MGHDK and CDR2 SYGVNS. V was trimmed by 5 bases and J by 6 bases, leaving 13 bases between them. The CDR3 runs 13 residues. CDR3 in amino acids: CASSPSGLHGYTF. The CDR3, as DNA: TGTGCCAGCAGTCCGTCAGGGTTGCATGGCTACACCTTC.

This clonotype was observed once. This chain connects TRBV19 to TRBJ2-7; TRBD2 matches 8 bases. CDR1 LNHDA and CDR2 SQIVND come from the germline V gene (reference sequence). The CDR3 is made up of 16 amino acids. Trimming cost V 3 bases and J 5 bases; bases outside gene matches: 12. CDR3 amino acids: CASSIGGDLDGHEQYF. Here the CDR3 DNA reads TGTGCCAGTAGTATCGGGGGGGACTTAGACGGTCACGAGCAGTACTTC.